This T cell receptor (beta chain) was found in a study of blood T cells in healthy people across ages. This clonotype was seen a handful of times. The CDR3 runs 15 residues. Germline V gives CDR1 MNHEY, CDR2 SMNVEV (reference sequence). With V trimmed by 3 bases and J by 11 bases, 10 bases remained unmatched. A second PCR, run for roughly 7 to 12 cycles, used a sample-barcoded 5' primer plus a J-beta primer mix. From the 5' RACE reads, TCRdb called clonotypes with MiXCR, one entry per CDR3 protein. The profile shows more than 800,000 distinct CDR3 sequences, 40% to 45% of them singletons. This receptor was obtained from a woman aged 60-70 years in good health. The rearrangement joins TRBV27 to TRBJ2-5, with 12 positions matching TRBD2. The material sequenced was blood. CDR3 DNA sequence: TGTGCCAGCAGTTTGACTAGCGGGAGTCCCGATGAGCAGTACTTC. It is translated as CASSLTSGSPDEQYF.